This T cell receptor (beta chain) was sequenced in a study of T cells in Graves' hyperthyroidism and ophthalmopathy. Study results and limitations: Ophthalmopathy could be told apart from stable hyperthyroidism with a 13 V-J model. Among clonotypes expanded in thyroid above 0.001, most were also found in blood.

Germline values: CDR1 SEHNR, CDR2 FQNEAQ (reference sequence). The length of the CDR3 is 15 residues. The V gene end was trimmed by 5 bases and the J gene end by 7 bases; junction bases not matched to a gene: 11. A word on this clonotype: The antigen is undetermined.

It was RNA transcripts that yielded the amplified TCR beta CDR3 regions. The TCR CDR3 first-round RT-PCR relied on the HTBI primer set. MiXCR, applied by TCRdb to the multiplex PCR reads, yields one record per CDR3 protein. The table includes some 490,000 distinct CDR3 sequences, around a fifth detected once. Investigators excluded patients with uncontrolled infection, other autoimmune disease, pregnancy or lactation. Orbital computed tomography and thyroid ultrasound, together with serum TRAb and thyroxine and clinical symptoms, were used for diagnoses. The material sequenced was blood. The J gene is TRBJ2-7, the V gene TRBV7-9, with TRBD2 matching over 10 bases. This TCR was recovered from a woman aged 70 to 79 with Graves' ophthalmopathy. DNA for the CDR3: TGTGCCAGCAGCCGAACAGCGGGAGGGCCGGGAGAGCAGTACTTC. It translates to CASSRTAGGPGEQYF.